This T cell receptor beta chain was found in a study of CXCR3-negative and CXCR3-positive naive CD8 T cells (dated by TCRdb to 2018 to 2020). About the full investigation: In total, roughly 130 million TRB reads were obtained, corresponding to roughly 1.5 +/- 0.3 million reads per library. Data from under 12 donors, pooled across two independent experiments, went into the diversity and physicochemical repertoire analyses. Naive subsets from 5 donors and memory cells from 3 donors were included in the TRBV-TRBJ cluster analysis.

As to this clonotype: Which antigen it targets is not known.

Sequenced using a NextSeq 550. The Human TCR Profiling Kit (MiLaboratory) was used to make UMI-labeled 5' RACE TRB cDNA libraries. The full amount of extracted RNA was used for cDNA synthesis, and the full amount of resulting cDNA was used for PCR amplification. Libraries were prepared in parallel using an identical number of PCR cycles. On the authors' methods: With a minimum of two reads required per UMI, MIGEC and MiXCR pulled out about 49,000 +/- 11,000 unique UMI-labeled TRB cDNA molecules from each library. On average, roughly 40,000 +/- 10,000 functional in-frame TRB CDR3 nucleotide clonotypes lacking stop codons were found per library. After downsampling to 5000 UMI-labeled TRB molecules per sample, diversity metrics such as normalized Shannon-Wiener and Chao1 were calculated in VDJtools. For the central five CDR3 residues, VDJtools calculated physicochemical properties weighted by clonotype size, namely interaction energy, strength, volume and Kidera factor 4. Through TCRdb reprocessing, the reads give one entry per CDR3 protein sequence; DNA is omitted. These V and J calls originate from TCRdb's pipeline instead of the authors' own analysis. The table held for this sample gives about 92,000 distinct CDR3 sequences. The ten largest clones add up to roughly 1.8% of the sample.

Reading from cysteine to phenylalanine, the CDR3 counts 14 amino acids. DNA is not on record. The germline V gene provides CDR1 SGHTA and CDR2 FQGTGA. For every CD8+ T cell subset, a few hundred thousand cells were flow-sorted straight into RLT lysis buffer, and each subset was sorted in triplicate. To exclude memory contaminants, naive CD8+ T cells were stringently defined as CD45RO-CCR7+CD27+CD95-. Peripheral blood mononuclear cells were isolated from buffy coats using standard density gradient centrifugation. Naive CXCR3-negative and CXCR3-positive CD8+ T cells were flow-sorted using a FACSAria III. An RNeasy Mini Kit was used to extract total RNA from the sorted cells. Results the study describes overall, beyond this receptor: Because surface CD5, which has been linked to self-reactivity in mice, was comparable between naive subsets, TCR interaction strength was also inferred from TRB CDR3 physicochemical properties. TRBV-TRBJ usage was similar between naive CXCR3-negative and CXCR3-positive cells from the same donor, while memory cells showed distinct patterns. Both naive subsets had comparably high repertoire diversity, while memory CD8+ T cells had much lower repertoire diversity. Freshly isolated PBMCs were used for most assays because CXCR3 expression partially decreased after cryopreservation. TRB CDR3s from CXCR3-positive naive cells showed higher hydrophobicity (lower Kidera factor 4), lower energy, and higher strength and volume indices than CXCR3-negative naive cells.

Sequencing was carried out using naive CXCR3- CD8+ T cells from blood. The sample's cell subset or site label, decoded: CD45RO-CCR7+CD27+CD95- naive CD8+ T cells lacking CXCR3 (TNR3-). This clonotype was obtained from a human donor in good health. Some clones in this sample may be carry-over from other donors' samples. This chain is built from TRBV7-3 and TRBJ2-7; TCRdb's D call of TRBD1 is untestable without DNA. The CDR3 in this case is CASSPTGTEREQYF.